A single sample gave rise to the 28 T cell receptor beta chains below, sequenced in a study of human T cells and chemical hapten exposure. TCRdb analysed the RACE reads with MiXCR anew, one entry per CDR3 protein. The sample has about 55,000 distinct CDR3 sequences; 9.6% are singletons. Indicated time point: pre-sensitization, week 0. Specified treatment: therapeutic diphenylcyclopropenone sensitization with weekly scalp DPC. Blood, whole and unfractionated, served as the source for total RNA extraction. The material sequenced was whole blood, taken in connection with sensitization to the hapten diphenylcyclopropenone (DPC). All receptors come from a woman in her twenties or thirties with alopecia areata. Some clones in this sample may be carry-over from other donors' samples.

The sample holds a few counts of this clonotype. The chain employs TRBV2 and TRBJ1-1; a possible D gene is TRBD1 (5 bases). Trimming took off 6 bases at V and 8 bases at J, with 19 bases between the two ends. Germline CDR1 SNHLY, CDR2 FYNNEI. This CDR3 region has 14 residues. CDR3 bases: TGTGCCAGCAGGAAACAGGTCCAGGGCTGGGAAGCTTTCTTT. It encodes CASRKQVQGWEAFF.

In its sample, this clonotype was seen a few times. The chain combines TRBV7-2 with TRBJ2-3; 7 nucleotides agree with TRBD2. J was trimmed by 2 bases and V by 5 bases; bases with no gene match: 4. The CDR3 runs to 14 residues. Looked up from germline, CDR1 is SGHTA and CDR2 is FQGNSA. In nucleotides, the CDR3 is TGTGCCAGCAGCCGACTAGCCGTCACAGATACGCAGTATTTT. Its translation: CASSRLAVTDTQYF.

This clonotype showed up just a few times. The chain is built from TRBV7-8 and TRBJ2-3; a possible D gene is TRBD2 (6 bases). V was cut by 0 bases and J by 6 bases, with 10 bases left in between. The CDR3 runs to 14 residues. Germline V gene lookup returns CDR1 SGHVS and CDR2 FQNEAQ. This chain's CDR3 is CASSLAGGRDTQYF. The CDR3, as DNA: TGTGCCAGCAGCTTAGCGGGGGGAAGGGATACGCAGTATTTT.

This clonotype was seen ten or more times. The genes are TRBV5-4 and TRBJ2-3; D possibly corresponds to TRBD2 (6 bases). Germline V gives CDR1 SGHNT, CDR2 YYREEE (reference sequence). V lost 4 bases, J lost 1 base, and 16 bases lay in between. The CDR3 covers 16 residues. The CDR3 loop reads CASSLLGGIGTDTQYF. CDR3 nucleotides: TGTGCCAGCAGCCTGTTAGGCGGGATTGGCACAGATACGCAGTATTTT.

This clonotype showed up just a few times. This chain uses TRBV12-3 or TRBV12-4 with TRBJ1-1, with D maybe TRBD1 (5 bases). V lost 3 bases and J 11 bases, leaving 13 bases between the germline ends. The CDR3 runs 12 residues. The DNA of the CDR3 is TGTGCCAGCAGTTTCCGGACACCTCGGGCTTTCTTT. This translates into CASSFRTPRAFF.

The chain links TRBV6-5 to TRBJ2-7; 9 bases are shared with TRBD1. From germline, CDR1 is MNHEY and CDR2 SVGAGI. The CDR3 runs to 14 residues. V was pared by 7 bases and J by 6 bases, with 10 bases of the junction left unmatched. The chain's CDR3 is CASKPGQGIAEQYF. In nucleotides, the CDR3 is TGTGCCAGCAAACCGGGACAGGGTATAGCCGAGCAGTACTTC.

This clonotype was observed a few times. The chain links TRBV4-2 to TRBJ2-7; 7 bases are a match to TRBD2. The V and J ends lost 1 base and 6 bases, in that order; junction bases with no gene match: 3. The CDR3 loop spans 13 amino acids. Germline V lookup: CDR1 LGHNA, CDR2 YNFKEQ. DNA of the CDR3: TGTGCCAGCAGCCAAGGGGGAGGGAGCGAGCAGTACTTC. Its protein product is CASSQGGGSEQYF.

The chain combines TRBV29-1 with TRBJ2-1; 8 bases align to TRBD2. The junction had 1 base not matched to a gene; V was cut back by 5 bases and J by 4 bases. This CDR3 has 12 amino acids. Looked up from germline, CDR1 is SQVTM and CDR2 is ANQGSEA. CDR3 residues: CSVSGGYNEQFF. The CDR3 bases are TGCAGCGTTAGCGGGGGATACAATGAGCAGTTCTTC.

On this clonotype itself: Germline is not matched at one junction end, which may reflect a read error. The chain has TRBV10-3 and TRBJ1-4; D is undetermined. The CDR3 contains 14 residues. Per the germline V gene, CDR1 is ENHRY and CDR2 is SYGVKD. For the CDR3, the DNA is TGTGCCATCAGTGGTCAGGCAGGAAATGAAAAACTGATTTTT. Protein sequence: CAISGQAGNEKLIF.

This clonotype was counted a few times. The rearrangement joins TRBV14 to TRBJ2-3; D is possibly TRBD2 (6 bases). CDR3 length: 18 residues. Germline V lookup: CDR1 SGHDN, CDR2 FVKESK. The V end was cut by 4 bases, the J end by 0 bases, with 20 bases between. CDR3 residues: CASSPTSLAIVSTDTQYF. The CDR3 coding sequence is TGTGCCAGCAGCCCGACTAGTTTGGCCATTGTTAGCACAGATACGCAGTATTTT.

This clonotype occurred a few times. The chain joins TRBV7-8 to TRBJ2-7; 10 nucleotides align to TRBD1. The germline V gene has CDR1 SGHVS and CDR2 FQNEAQ. The ends lost 1 base at V and 6 bases at J; junction bases unmatched: 9. The CDR3 spans 16 residues. This CDR3 reads CASSLVPGQGFPEQYF. Here the CDR3 DNA reads TGTGCCAGCAGCTTAGTCCCGGGACAGGGGTTTCCCGAGCAGTACTTC. The variable domain in full, with the rest retrieved from reference TRBV7-8 and TRBJ2-7, is GAGVSQSPRYKVAKRGQDVALRCDPISGHVSLFWYQQALGQGPEFLTYFQNEAQLDKSGLPSDRFFAERPEGSVSTLKIQRTQQEDSAVYLCASSLVPGQGFPEQYFGPGTRLTVT.

The J gene is TRBJ2-6, the V gene TRBV6-2 or TRBV6-3; D possibly corresponds to TRBD1 (6 bases). This CDR3 spans 15 amino acids. CDR1 and CDR2 (germline): MNHEY, SVGEGT. Between the trimmed V and J ends, which lost 6 bases and 4 bases, there was a span of 13 bases. The CDR3 sequence is CASRQTGLGANVLTF. The CDR3 DNA reads TGTGCCAGCAGACAAACAGGGCTCGGGGCCAACGTCCTGACTTTC.

This clonotype occurred a few times. This rearrangement joins TRBV20-1 to TRBJ2-7; the D is unclear. This CDR3 is built from 10 residues. The V and J ends lost 3 bases and 7 bases respectively, with 7 bases between them. Germline V gene lookup returns CDR1 DFQATT and CDR2 SNEGSKA (reference sequence). CDR3 in DNA: TGCAGTGCTAGGTTAGGGGAGCAGTACTTC. It translates to CSARLGEQYF.

The chain uses TRBV6-6 and TRBJ1-1; maybe TRBD1 (5 bases). From germline, CDR1 is MNHNY and CDR2 SVGAGI (reference sequence). With 5 bases removed from V and 4 bases from J, the gap between germline ends came to 14 bases. The CDR3 loop spans 14 amino acids. CDR3 in DNA: TGTGCCAGCAGTCAGCGAAGGGGTGCCACTGAAGCTTTCTTT. Translated: CASSQRRGATEAFF.

This clonotype appeared a single time. A junction boundary mismatches the germline segment, possibly from a read error. This chain connects TRBV20-1 to TRBJ1-2; D is perhaps TRBD1 (5 bases). Germline V gives CDR1 DFQATT, CDR2 SNEGSKA (reference sequence). This CDR3 is 14 amino acids long. The chain's CDR3 is CSARDDRQGYGYPF. The DNA for the CDR3 is TGCAGTGCTAGAGATGATAGGCAGGGTTACGGCTACCCCTTC.

The chain employs TRBV28 and TRBJ1-6, with 9 bases identical to TRBD1. V lost 5 bases, J lost 10 bases, and 9 bases stayed unmatched. This CDR3 comprises 15 residues. Germline lookup yields CDR1 MDHEN and CDR2 SYDVKM. The CDR3 DNA reads TGTGCCAGCAGTGCCTCCGGGACAGGGCTCTCACCCCTCCACTTT. Its translation: CASSASGTGLSPLHF.

The CDR3 bases are TGTGCCAGCAGTTTCCACTTGGGGGGGGGGCCCCAAAACATTCAGTACTTC. It specifies CASSFHLGGGPQNIQYF. The chain combines TRBV12-3 or TRBV12-4 with TRBJ2-4; tentatively, D is TRBD2 (7 bases). The CDR3 spans 17 residues. Trimming cost V 3 bases and J 5 bases, with 20 bases left between them.

V usage is TRBV6-2 or TRBV6-3 and J usage is TRBJ2-4; 10 bases are a match to TRBD1. CDR1 is MNHEY and CDR2 is SVGEGT in the germline V gene. The CDR3 is made up of 14 amino acids. After removal of 5 bases from V and 8 bases from J, the junction contained 6 bases not matched to a gene. CDR3 DNA: TGTGCCAGCAGTCCGGGACAGGGGTTGGACATTCAGTACTTC. Its protein is CASSPGQGLDIQYF.

The chain joins TRBV6-1 to TRBJ2-3; D not resolved. Trimming stripped 5 bases from V and 2 bases from J, with 14 bases between. This CDR3 region has 15 residues. Per germline, CDR1 MNHNS and CDR2 SASEGT. CDR3: CASSRTLSFTDTQYF. The CDR3 nucleotides are TGTGCCAGCAGTCGGACCCTATCGTTCACAGATACGCAGTATTTT.

This clonotype has a count of ten or more. The chain has TRBV28 and TRBJ2-7, with a tentative D call TRBD1 (6 bases). The CDR3 contains 15 residues. Trimming stripped 0 bases from V and 2 bases from J, with 11 bases between. In germline, CDR1 is MDHEN, CDR2 SYDVKM. In nucleotides, the CDR3 is TGTGCCAGCAGTTTATGGGACAGTCACCCCTACGAGCAGTACTTC. This codes for CASSLWDSHPYEQYF.

The sample holds many counts of this clonotype. V is TRBV12-3 or TRBV12-4 and J is TRBJ2-3; unclear D gene. V lost 3 bases and J 0 bases, leaving 4 bases between the germline ends. The CDR3 contains 13 residues. CDR3 in amino acids: CASSFLSTDTQYF. The CDR3 nucleotides are TGTGCCAGCAGTTTTTTGAGCACAGATACGCAGTATTTT.

This clonotype has a count of ten or more. This chain joins TRBV6-1 and TRBJ2-1; TRBD1 is a possible D gene (6 bases). This CDR3 is 15 amino acids long. Between the trimmed V and J ends, which lost 1 base and 4 bases, there was a span of 11 bases. Germline CDR1 reads MNHNS; CDR2 reads SASEGT. In DNA, the CDR3 is TGTGCCAGCAGTGAAGTGGCAGGGGAATACAATGAGCAGTTCTTC. Translation: CASSEVAGEYNEQFF.

The V and J genes are TRBV6-6 and TRBJ2-7; 9 positions agree with TRBD1. Per germline, CDR1 MNHNY and CDR2 SVGAGI (reference sequence). With 5 bases clipped from V and 6 bases from J, the junction kept 11 bases outside the gene matches. There are 15 residues in the CDR3. The CDR3 is CASSPMGQGGVEQYF. CDR3 DNA sequence: TGTGCCAGCAGTCCGATGGGACAGGGAGGAGTCGAGCAGTACTTC.

The chain's CDR3 is CSASPRELNQPQHF. CDR3 in DNA: TGCAGTGCTAGTCCCAGGGAGCTCAATCAGCCCCAGCATTTT. The V and J genes are TRBV20-1 and TRBJ1-5; a weak D match, TRBD1 (5 bases). CDR1 and CDR2 from the germline V gene are DFQATT and SNEGSKA (reference sequence). CDR3 size: 14 residues. Trimming removed 3 bases at V and 3 bases at J, with 12 bases between.

The chain employs TRBV3-1 and TRBJ1-2; D may be TRBD1 (5 bases). CDR3 length: 14 residues. CDR1 is LGHDT and CDR2 is YNNKEL in the germline V gene (reference sequence). V was shortened by 1 base and J by 2 bases, with 8 bases between the two germline ends. CDR3 DNA: TGTGCCAGCAGCCAAGTTGGGGCAAACTATGGCTACACCTTC. Protein product: CASSQVGANYGYTF.

This clonotype was seen many times. The CDR3 reads CASSLVWDSLSGYTF. The CDR3 region has the DNA TGTGCCAGCAGCTTAGTGTGGGACTCTCTCTCTGGCTACACCTTC. This chain connects TRBV7-2 to TRBJ1-2; D is perhaps TRBD1 (5 bases). Per the germline V gene, CDR1 is SGHTA and CDR2 is FQGNSA. The CDR3 sequence is 15 residues long. Between the trimmed V and J ends, which lost 1 base and 7 bases, there was a span of 16 bases.

This clonotype showed up many times. The rearrangement uses TRBV7-2 and TRBJ2-3; TRBD2 agrees at 9 bases. The CDR3 covers 14 residues. V was clipped by 7 bases and J by 2 bases; unmatched bases: 4. The germline V gene has CDR1 SGHTA and CDR2 FQGNSA. In DNA, the CDR3 is TGTGCCAGCAACCCGGGACTAGCCACAGATACGCAGTATTTT. Translating gives CASNPGLATDTQYF.

The chain joins TRBV28 to TRBJ1-5, with D possibly matching TRBD1 (6 bases). Trimming took off 1 base at V and 2 bases at J, with 12 bases between the two ends. The V gene's germline CDR1 is MDHEN and CDR2 SYDVKM. The CDR3 is 16 residues long. CDR3 sequence: CASSLYGGVGNQPQHF. The CDR3 nucleotides read TGTGCCAGCAGTTTATACGGGGGCGTCGGCAATCAGCCCCAGCATTTT.